This T cell receptor beta chain was found in a study of blood T cell repertoires in COVID-19. Original analysis: Amplification of reference gene primers provided the estimated nucleated cell counts. Some clones are missing from TCRdb's copy, which holds only in-frame ones; the method was immunoSEQ multiplex PCR. V and J calls and clone size are copied from that table; D and trimming were computed from the DNA. The sample yields 150,000 to 200,000 clones, roughly four fifths seen once. This TCR was recovered from a human donor in a cohort sampled during active COVID-19. The specimen was peripheral blood.

The CDR3 sequence is CASSISGGPPSEQYF. Here the CDR3 DNA reads TGTGCCAGCAGCATATCCGGGGGTCCCCCCTCCGAGCAGTACTTC. The chain is built from TRBV7-2 and TRBJ2-7, with D possibly being TRBD2 (6 bases). Germline lookup yields CDR1 SGHTA and CDR2 FQGNSA. The CDR3 runs to 15 residues. V dropped 5 bases and J dropped 6 bases, with 20 bases sitting between them.